The entry that follows covers one T cell receptor beta chain sequence. The antigen remains undetermined. CDR1 is KGHSH, CDR2 LQKENI, per germline. Trimming shortened V by 5 bases and J by 14 bases, and 16 bases separated the two germline ends. CDR3 size: 12 residues. This sample stems from a study of T cell repertoires in cytomegalovirus infection. As for the study in general: Public TCR beta signatures were indicative of both CMV infection and a matching HLA type.

Using its own MiXCR run on the reads, TCRdb lists one record per CDR3 protein. Seen here are some 450,000 distinct CDR3 sequences, around 32% observed once, and the top ten hold roughly 15%. Findings and limits, study-wide: The study found HLA-C-restricted CMV-specific TCR beta clonotypes dominating the ex vivo response. Based on cumulative public TCR beta family frequency, carriers of CMV plus the relevant HLA were identified.

The J gene is TRBJ2-1, the V gene TRBV18; D remains ambiguous. Source material: PBMCs. The TCR comes from a human donor in good health (CMV status not recorded). Some clones in this sample may be carry-over from other donors' samples. The CDR3, as DNA: TGTGCCAGCTCATCGTTGAACCGGGCGGAGTTCTTC. Its translation: CASSSLNRAEFF.